Listed here is a single T cell receptor (beta chain). Its target is unknown. The immunoSEQ assay was version 4, run in survey mode. TCRdb's table, derived via immunoSEQ multiplex PCR, lists solely in-frame clones and lacks some. The data hold more than 30,000 clones, with 75% to 85% observed a single time. The data were obtained in a study of persistence of HIV-infected CD4 T cells. The CDR3 has 14 residues. Germline V CDR1 and CDR2: LNHDA, SQIVND (reference sequence). V was shortened by 1 base and J by 7 bases, with 13 bases between the two germline ends. Study results and limitations: Degenerate expanded CDR3beta sequences were enriched among CMV- and Gag-responding cells. TCRbeta richness was lower in CMV- and Gag-responding cells than in anti-CD3/anti-CD28-responding cells.

The stimulus was an HIV-1 Gag 15-mer peptide pool, about 1 ug/peptide/mL. Memory cells lacking CD40L and CD69 with high CD45RO were sorted. Undetectable plasma HIV-1 RNA below 50 copies/mL lasted at least 4 years. This rearrangement joins TRBV19 to TRBJ1-1; D not certain. This receptor was taken from an adult with HIV. The donor label of this sample is uncertain. Sample: cultured CD4+ T cells from PBMCs, taken from a patient who received antiretroviral therapy. CDR3 sequence reads: CASSIGAVEHEAFF. The CDR3 DNA reads as TGTGCCAGTAGTATAGGAGCGGTGGAACATGAAGCTTTCTTT.